The T cell receptor beta chain described here comes from a study of blood T cell repertoires in COVID-19. Turning to the study itself: Samples representing acute and convalescent COVID-19 were sourced from the United States, Italy and Spain. PBMCs, B-cell-depleted T cells, or T cells provided the cDNA or gDNA that made up the material.

Original data processing: How many nucleated cells were present was estimated from reference gene primer amplification. Using immunoSEQ multiplex PCR, the repertoire was profiled, and TCRdb retains in-frame clones only, with some absent. V and J calls and clone size are as listed in that table; D and trimming were resolved from the DNA. The sample yields roughly 110,000 clones, 65% to 85% seen once. The V gene's germline CDR1 is MNHEY and CDR2 SVGAGI. Trimming took 6 bases from V and 6 from J; bases not matched to a gene: 4. The CDR3 has 12 amino acids. The gene calls are TRBV6-5 and TRBJ1-2; TRBD1 aligns across 7 bases. The sequence was obtained from a woman aged 70 to 79 with acute or convalescent COVID-19. The sample consisted of peripheral blood. The CDR3 protein is CASSRTGDGYTF. The DNA of the CDR3 is TGTGCCAGCAGCCGAACAGGGGATGGCTACACCTTC.